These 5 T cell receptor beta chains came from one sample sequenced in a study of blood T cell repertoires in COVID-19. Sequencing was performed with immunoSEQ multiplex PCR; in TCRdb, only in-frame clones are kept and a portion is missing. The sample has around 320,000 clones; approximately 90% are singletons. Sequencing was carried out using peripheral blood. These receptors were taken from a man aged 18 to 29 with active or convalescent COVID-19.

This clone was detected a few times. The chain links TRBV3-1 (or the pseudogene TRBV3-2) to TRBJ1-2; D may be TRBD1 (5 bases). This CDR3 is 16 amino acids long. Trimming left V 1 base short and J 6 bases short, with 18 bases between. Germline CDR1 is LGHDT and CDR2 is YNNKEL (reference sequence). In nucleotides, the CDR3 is TGTGCCAGCAGCCAAGCGAAGGGGTTTTTCTTGGATGGCTACACCTTC. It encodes CASSQAKGFFLDGYTF.

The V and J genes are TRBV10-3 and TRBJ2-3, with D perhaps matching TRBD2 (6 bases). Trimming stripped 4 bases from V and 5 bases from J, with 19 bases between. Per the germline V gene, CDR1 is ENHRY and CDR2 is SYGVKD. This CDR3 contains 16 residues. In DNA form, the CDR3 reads TGTGCCATCAGTGGTGGTAGGGAGGTGTTTGTAGATACGCAGTATTTT. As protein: CAISGGREVFVDTQYF.

CDR3: CASSPTSAAYEQYF. The CDR3 DNA reads TGTGCCAGCAGTCCAACTAGCGCTGCCTACGAGCAGTACTTC. The rearrangement joins TRBV6-6 to TRBJ2-7; TRBD2 matches at 7 bases. Germline CDR1 reads MNHNY; CDR2 reads SVGAGI (reference sequence). The CDR3 extends over 14 amino acids. The V and J ends lost 5 bases and 2 bases, in that order; junction bases with no gene match: 6.

The CDR3, as DNA: TGTGCCAGCATCCCAAAGCCCGGGACAAGGACCACAGATACGCAGTATTTT. Amino acid sequence: CASIPKPGTRTTDTQYF. This chain joins TRBV28 and TRBJ2-3, with D perhaps matching TRBD1 (6 bases). CDR1 is MDHEN, CDR2 SYDVKM, per germline. This CDR3 has 17 residues. V was pared by 7 bases and J by 2 bases, with 22 bases between. The full variable domain, its missing parts supplied by reference TRBV28 and TRBJ2-3, is DVKVTQSSRYLVKRTGEKVFLECVQDMDHENMFWYRQDPGLGLRLIYFSYDVKMKEKGDIPEGYSVSREKKERFSLILESASTNQTSMYLCASIPKPGTRTTDTQYFGPGTRLTVL.

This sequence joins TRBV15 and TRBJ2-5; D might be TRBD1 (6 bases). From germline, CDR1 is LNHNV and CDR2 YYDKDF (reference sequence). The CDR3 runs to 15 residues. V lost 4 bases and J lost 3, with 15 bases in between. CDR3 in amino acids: CATSTWSGQKETQYF. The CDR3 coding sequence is TGTGCCACCAGCACCTGGTCGGGACAAAAAGAGACCCAGTACTTC.